The clone carrying this TCR beta chain was observed a few times. Its antigen is not identified. This sample is part of a study of CD8 T cells in ankylosing spondylitis. General observations from the study: According to the report, clones linked to the disease were significantly enriched in matched synovial fluid samples taken from ankylosing spondylitis patients. Seven or eight highly homologous variants formed a TCR beta motif that appeared characteristic of ankylosing spondylitis blood.

The CDR3 spans 14 residues. V was shortened by 0 bases and J by 0 bases, with 6 bases between the two germline ends. CDR1 and CDR2 (germline): SGHAT, FQNNGV. Quantitative 5'-RACE with molecular barcodes generated TCR beta libraries. TCRdb re-analysed the 5' RACE reads in MiXCR, keeping a single row per CDR3 protein. This sample yields 340,000 or so distinct CDR3 sequences, of which roughly 15% are seen a single time; roughly 1.1% belongs to the top ten. This clonotype was obtained from a male donor with ankylosing spondylitis or in good health (not recorded which). Specimen: blood, either unsorted or a sorted T cell fraction (not recorded which). The J gene is TRBJ2-7, the V gene TRBV11-2; D remains unclear. The CDR3 nucleotides are TGTGCCAGCAGCTTAGACAAGATCTCCTACGAGCAGTACTTC. It translates to CASSLDKISYEQYF. The full variable domain, in which reference TRBV11-2 and TRBJ2-7 provide the parts outside the CDR3, is EAGVAQSPRYKIIEKRQSVAFWCNPISGHATLYWYQQILGQGPKLLIQFQNNGVVDDSQLPKDRFSAERLKGVDSTLKIQPAKLEDSAVYLCASSLDKISYEQYFGPGTRLTVT.